This is a list of T cell receptor beta chains from one sample in a study of blood T cell repertoires in COVID-19. Measured with immunoSEQ multiplex PCR; TCRdb has only the in-frame clones, and not every one. The repertoire holds 110,000 or so clones, with approximately 87% as singletons. The source material was peripheral blood. All receptors come from a man aged 65 to 85 who had recovered from COVID-19. The CDR3 runs from the conserved cysteine through the conserved F or W. The order of the fields is D gene, J gene, clone size, V gene, CDR3 protein, CDR3 DNA. The D gene is left open where the match is weak. Rows give clone size only sometimes, using once, few, many, or a class for an expanded clone.

>TRBD1|TRBJ2-6|.|TRBV19
CASNRGLSSGANVLTF
TGTGCCAGTAACAGGGGGTTGAGCTCTGGGGCCAACGTCCTGACTTTC
>TRBD2|TRBJ2-5|.|TRBV4-2
CASSQDLRERETQYF
TGTGCCAGCAGCCAAGATCTGCGGGAGAGGGAGACCCAGTACTTC
>TRBD2|TRBJ2-1|few|TRBV5-1
CASKLADNEQFF
TGCGCCAGCAAACTAGCGGACAATGAGCAGTTCTTC
>TRBD2|TRBJ2-7|.|TRBV5-1
CASSLEAGLAGAEQYF
TGCGCCAGCAGCTTGGAGGCAGGGCTAGCGGGAGCCGAGCAGTACTTC
>.|TRBJ2-7|once|TRBV6-5
CASSLSPTVYEQYF
TGTGCCAGCAGTCTTTCCCCGACAGTCTACGAGCAGTACTTC
>.|TRBJ1-4|.|TRBV6-5
CASSMEGWEEKLFF
TGTGCCAGCAGTATGGAGGGGTGGGAGGAAAAACTGTTTTTT
>TRBD2|TRBJ2-1|.|TRBV4-2
CASSQLAGGLNEQFF
TGTGCCAGCAGCCAACTAGCGGGAGGGCTTAATGAGCAGTTCTTC
>TRBD1|TRBJ2-3|.|TRBV5-4
CASRNLTGAGTDTQYF
TGTGCCAGCAGAAATCTGACAGGGGCGGGCACAGATACGCAGTATTTT
>.|TRBJ1-3|.|TRBV24-1
CATSDFGRAGNTIYF
TGTGCCACCAGTGATTTCGGCAGGGCTGGAAACACCATATATTTT
>.|TRBJ1-1|.|TRBV19
CASSMQYTEAFF
TGTGCCAGTAGTATGCAGTACACTGAAGCTTTCTTT
>.|TRBJ2-2|.|TRBV5-4
CASSLDLGGSGELFF
TGTGCCAGCAGCTTGGATCTAGGCGGGTCCGGGGAGCTGTTTTTT
>TRBD2|TRBJ2-7|.|TRBV7-9
CASSLGRVTSGPYEQYF
TGTGCCAGCAGCTTAGGAAGAGTGACTAGCGGACCCTACGAGCAGTACTTC
>TRBD2|TRBJ2-3|once|TRBV29-1
CSVEGGRGVDTQYF
TGCAGCGTTGAAGGCGGGAGGGGGGTGGATACGCAGTATTTT
>TRBD2|TRBJ2-1|.|TRBV7-3
CASSPRLAPPNEQFF
TGTGCCAGCAGCCCGCGACTAGCTCCCCCCAATGAGCAGTTCTTC
>.|TRBJ2-7|.|TRBV11-3
CASSRRSSYEQYF
TGTGCCAGCAGCCGTCGGAGCTCCTACGAGCAGTACTTC
>.|TRBJ2-1|.|TRBV30
CAWAPGYNEQFF
TGTGCCTGGGCCCCAGGCTACAATGAGCAGTTCTTC
>.|TRBJ2-5|.|TRBV5-1
CASSLAVGQGETQYF
TGCGCCAGCAGCTTGGCTGTGGGTCAGGGCGAGACCCAGTACTTC
>.|TRBJ2-3|.|TRBV5-8
CASSYPQEGPDTQYF
TGTGCCAGCAGCTATCCACAGGAGGGTCCAGATACGCAGTATTTT
>.|TRBJ2-2|.|TRBV7-3
CASSLNSAGELFF
TGTGCCAGCAGCTTAAACTCTGCCGGGGAGCTGTTTTTT
>.|TRBJ2-7|.|TRBV5-1
CASSKTAYEQYF
TGCGCCAGCAGCAAGACAGCCTACGAGCAGTACTTC
>.|TRBJ2-7|once|TRBV7-9
CASSQTGLTPPSYEQYF
TGTGCCAGCAGCCAAACTGGACTCACACCCCCATCCTACGAGCAGTACTTC
>.|TRBJ1-5|.|TRBV10-3
CAISGQGNGQPQHF
TGTGCCATCAGCGGGCAGGGTAACGGTCAGCCCCAGCATTTT
>TRBD1|TRBJ2-5|few|TRBV7-9
CASNPDRALETQYF
TGTGCCAGCAACCCGGACAGGGCGCTGGAGACCCAGTACTTC
>TRBD1|TRBJ1-5|.|TRBV19
CASSSPDRAKNQPQHF
TGTGCCAGTAGTTCCCCGGACAGGGCTAAGAATCAGCCCCAGCATTTT
>.|TRBJ1-4|once|TRBV5-1
CASSSGGEKLFF
TGCGCCAGCAGCTCGGGAGGGGAAAAACTGTTTTTT
>TRBD2|TRBJ2-7|.|TRBV3-1/TRBV3-2
CASSQGGLATYEQYF
TGTGCCAGCAGCCAAGGGGGACTAGCCACCTACGAGCAGTACTTC
>.|TRBJ2-7|.|TRBV12-3/TRBV12-4
CASSIQGYEQYF
TGTGCCAGCAGTATACAGGGTTACGAGCAGTACTTC
>TRBD1|TRBJ2-7|.|TRBV20-1
CSAQGTGLNF
TGCAGTGCTCAGGGGACAGGGTTAAACTTC
>.|TRBJ2-7|.|TRBV21-1
CASGISPPGLYLEQYF
TGTGCCAGCGGGATATCCCCCCCGGGACTATATTTGGAGCAGTACTTC
>.|TRBJ2-5|.|TRBV7-8
CASSLPPGGYEETQYF
TGTGCCAGCAGCTTGCCCCCAGGGGGGTACGAAGAGACCCAGTACTTC
>TRBD1|TRBJ1-1|.|TRBV5-6
CASSRTGENTEAFF
TGTGCCAGCAGCAGGACAGGGGAGAACACTGAAGCTTTCTTT
>.|TRBJ1-1|.|TRBV5-1
CASSLAAGNTEAFF
TGCGCCAGCAGCTTGGCCGCGGGTAACACTGAAGCTTTCTTT
>TRBD1|TRBJ2-7|.|TRBV5-1
CASSPGQGMLGEQYF
TGCGCCAGCAGCCCCGGACAGGGGATGTTGGGGGAGCAGTACTTC
>.|TRBJ2-5|.|TRBV5-1
CASSLAGRGTQYF
TGCGCCAGCAGCTTGGCCGGGCGGGGGACCCAGTACTTC
>.|TRBJ2-3|.|TRBV5-5
CASSHGTDTQYF
TGTGCCAGCAGTCACGGGACAGATACGCAGTATTTT
>.|TRBJ2-1|.|TRBV7-3
CASSLTGGASPFF
TGTGCCAGCAGCTTAACGGGTGGGGCCTCCCCGTTCTTC
>TRBD2|TRBJ2-7|.|TRBV4-1
CASSLTTSGEWEQYF
TGCGCCAGCAGCCTCACGACTAGCGGGGAGTGGGAGCAGTACTTC
>TRBD2|TRBJ2-1|few|TRBV5-1
CASSLDVAGKGDNEQFF
TGCGCCAGCAGCTTGGACGTAGCGGGAAAGGGCGACAATGAGCAGTTCTTC
>TRBD1|TRBJ1-1|.|TRBV19
CASSSRDRGMNTEAFF
TGTGCCAGTTCCTCCCGGGACAGGGGCATGAACACTGAAGCTTTCTTT
>.|TRBJ2-3|.|TRBV28
CASRYRDGYDTQYF
TGTGCCAGCAGATACAGGGACGGATATGATACGCAGTATTTT
>TRBD1|TRBJ1-4|.|TRBV28
CAIKGTGGFEKLFF
TGTGCCATCAAAGGGACAGGGGGCTTCGAAAAACTGTTTTTT
>.|TRBJ2-1|.|TRBV6-6
CASSTVADEQFF
TGTGCCAGCAGTACGGTAGCCGATGAGCAGTTCTTC